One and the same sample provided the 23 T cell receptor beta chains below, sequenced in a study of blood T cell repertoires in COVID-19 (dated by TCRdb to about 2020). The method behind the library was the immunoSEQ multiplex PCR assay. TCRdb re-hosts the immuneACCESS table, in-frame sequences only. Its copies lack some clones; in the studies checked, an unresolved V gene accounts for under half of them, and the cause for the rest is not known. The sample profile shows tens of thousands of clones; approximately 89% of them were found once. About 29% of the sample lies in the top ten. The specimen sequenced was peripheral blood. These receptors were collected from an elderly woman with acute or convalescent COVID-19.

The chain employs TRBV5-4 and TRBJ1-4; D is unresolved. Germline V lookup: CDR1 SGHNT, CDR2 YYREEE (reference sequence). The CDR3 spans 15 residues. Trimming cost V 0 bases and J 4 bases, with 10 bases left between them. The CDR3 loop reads CASSLGSPSNEKLFF. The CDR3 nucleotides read TGTGCCAGCAGCTTGGGAAGCCCTAGTAATGAAAAACTGTTTTTT.

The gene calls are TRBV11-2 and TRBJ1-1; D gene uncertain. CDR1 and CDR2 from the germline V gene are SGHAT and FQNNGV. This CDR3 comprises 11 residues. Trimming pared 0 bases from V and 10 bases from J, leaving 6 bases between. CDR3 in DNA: TGTGCCAGCAGCTTAGATAGTGTAGCTTTCTTT. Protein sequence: CASSLDSVAFF.

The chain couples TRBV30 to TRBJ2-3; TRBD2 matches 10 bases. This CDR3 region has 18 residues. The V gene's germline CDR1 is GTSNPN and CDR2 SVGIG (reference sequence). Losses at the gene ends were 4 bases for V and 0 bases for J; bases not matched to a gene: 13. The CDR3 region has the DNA TGTGCCTGGAAGGGATGGCTAGCGGGGGCCTCTAGCACAGATACGCAGTATTTT. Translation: CAWKGWLAGASSTDTQYF.

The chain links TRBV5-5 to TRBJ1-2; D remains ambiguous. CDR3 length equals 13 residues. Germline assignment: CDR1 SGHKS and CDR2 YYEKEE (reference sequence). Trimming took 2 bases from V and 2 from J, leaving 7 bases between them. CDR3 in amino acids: CASSFNSNYGYTF. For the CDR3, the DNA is TGTGCCAGCAGCTTTAACTCAAACTATGGCTACACCTTC.

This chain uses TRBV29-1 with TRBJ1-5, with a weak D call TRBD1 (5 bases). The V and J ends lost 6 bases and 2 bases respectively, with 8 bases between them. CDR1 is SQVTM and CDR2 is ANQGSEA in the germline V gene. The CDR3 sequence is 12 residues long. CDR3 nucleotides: TGCAGCGTCGAGACAGGCAATCAGCCCCAGCATTTT. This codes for CSVETGNQPQHF.

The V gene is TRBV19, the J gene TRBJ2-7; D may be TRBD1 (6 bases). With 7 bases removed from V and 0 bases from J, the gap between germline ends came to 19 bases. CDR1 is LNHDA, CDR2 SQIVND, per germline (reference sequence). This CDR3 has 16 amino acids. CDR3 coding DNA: TGTGCCAGTAAGGACAGCGCACGGTCGAGCTCCTACGAGCAGTACTTC. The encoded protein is CASKDSARSSSYEQYF. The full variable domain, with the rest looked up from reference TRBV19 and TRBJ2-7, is DGGITQSPKYLFRKEGQNVTLSCEQNLNHDAMYWYRQDPGQGLRLIYYSQIVNDFQKGDIAEGYSVSREKKESFPLTVTSAQKNPTAFYLCASKDSARSSSYEQYFGPGTRLTVT.

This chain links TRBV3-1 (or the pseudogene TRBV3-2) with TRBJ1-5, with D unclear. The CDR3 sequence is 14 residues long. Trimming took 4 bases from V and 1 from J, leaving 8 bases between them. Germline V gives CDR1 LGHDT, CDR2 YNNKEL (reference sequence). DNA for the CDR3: TGTGCCAGCAGCCCGCCGGGGAGCAATCAGCCCCAGCATTTT. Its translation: CASSPPGSNQPQHF.

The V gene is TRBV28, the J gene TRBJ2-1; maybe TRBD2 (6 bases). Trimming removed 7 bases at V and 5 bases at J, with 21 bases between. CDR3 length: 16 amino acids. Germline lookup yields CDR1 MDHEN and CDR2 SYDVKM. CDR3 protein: CASKSSSGDRDNEQFF. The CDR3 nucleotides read TGTGCCAGCAAATCTTCCTCGGGGGATAGAGACAATGAGCAGTTCTTC.

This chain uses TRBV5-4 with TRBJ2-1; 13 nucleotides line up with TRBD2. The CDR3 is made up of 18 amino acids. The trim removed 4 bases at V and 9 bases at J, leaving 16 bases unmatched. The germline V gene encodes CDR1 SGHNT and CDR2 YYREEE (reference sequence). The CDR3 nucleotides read TGTGCCAGCAGCCCCGGGACTAGCGGGGCGCTTTTAGGAGGTGAGCAGTTCTTC. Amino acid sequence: CASSPGTSGALLGGEQFF.

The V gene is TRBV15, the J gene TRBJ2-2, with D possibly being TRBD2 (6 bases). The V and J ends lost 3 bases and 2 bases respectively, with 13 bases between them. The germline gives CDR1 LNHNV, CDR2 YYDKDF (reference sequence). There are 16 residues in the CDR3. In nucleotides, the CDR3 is TGTGCCACCAGCAGGGAGGGCGGGGTAAACACCGGGGAGCTGTTTTTT. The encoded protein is CATSREGGVNTGELFF.

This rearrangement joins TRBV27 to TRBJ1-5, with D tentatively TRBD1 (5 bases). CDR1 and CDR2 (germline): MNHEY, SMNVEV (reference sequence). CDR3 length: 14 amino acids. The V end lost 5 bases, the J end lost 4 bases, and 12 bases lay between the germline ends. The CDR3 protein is CASSQIRGNQPQHF. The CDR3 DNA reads TGTGCCAGCAGTCAAATTAGGGGAAATCAGCCCCAGCATTTT.

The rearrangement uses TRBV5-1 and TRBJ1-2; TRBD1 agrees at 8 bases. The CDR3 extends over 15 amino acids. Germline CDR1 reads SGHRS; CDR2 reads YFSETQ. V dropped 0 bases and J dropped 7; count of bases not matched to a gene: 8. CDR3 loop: CASSLDRQGSSGYTF. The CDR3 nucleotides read TGCGCCAGCAGCTTGGACCGACAGGGGAGTTCTGGCTACACCTTC. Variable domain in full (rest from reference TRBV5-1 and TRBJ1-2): KAGVTQTPRYLIKTRGQQVTLSCSPISGHRSVSWYQQTPGQGLQFLFEYFSETQRNKGNFPGRFSGRQFSNSRSEMNVSTLELGDSALYLCASSLDRQGSSGYTFGSGTRLTVV.

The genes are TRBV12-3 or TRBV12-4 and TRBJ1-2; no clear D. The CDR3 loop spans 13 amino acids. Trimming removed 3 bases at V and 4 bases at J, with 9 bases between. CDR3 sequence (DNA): TGTGCCAGCAGTTTGAGGCAGAGCTATGGCTACACCTTC. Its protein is CASSLRQSYGYTF.

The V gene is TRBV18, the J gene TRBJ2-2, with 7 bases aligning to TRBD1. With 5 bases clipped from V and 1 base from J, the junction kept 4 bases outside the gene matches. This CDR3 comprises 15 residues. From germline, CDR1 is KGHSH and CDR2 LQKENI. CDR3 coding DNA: TGTGCCAGCTCAAAGACAGGGTTGAACACCGGGGAGCTGTTTTTT. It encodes CASSKTGLNTGELFF.

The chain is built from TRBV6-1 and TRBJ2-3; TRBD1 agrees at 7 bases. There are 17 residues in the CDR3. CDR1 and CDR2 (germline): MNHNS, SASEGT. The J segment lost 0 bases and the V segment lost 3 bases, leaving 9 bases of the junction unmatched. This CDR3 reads CASSDQVRDRSTDTQYF. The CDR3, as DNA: TGTGCCAGCAGTGATCAGGTAAGGGACAGAAGCACAGATACGCAGTATTTT.

The CDR3 sequence: CASSPYQWAGGESHGYTF. CDR3 nucleotides: TGCGCCAGCAGCCCTTACCAGTGGGCAGGGGGCGAGTCGCATGGCTACACCTTC. This sequence joins TRBV5-1 and TRBJ1-2, with 8 bases identical to TRBD1. J lost 6 bases, V lost 4 bases, and 20 bases had no gene match. CDR1 and CDR2 (germline): SGHRS, YFSETQ. The CDR3 has 18 amino acids. The full variable domain, with the rest looked up from reference TRBV5-1 and TRBJ1-2, is KAGVTQTPRYLIKTRGQQVTLSCSPISGHRSVSWYQQTPGQGLQFLFEYFSETQRNKGNFPGRFSGRQFSNSRSEMNVSTLELGDSALYLCASSPYQWAGGESHGYTFGSGTRLTVV.

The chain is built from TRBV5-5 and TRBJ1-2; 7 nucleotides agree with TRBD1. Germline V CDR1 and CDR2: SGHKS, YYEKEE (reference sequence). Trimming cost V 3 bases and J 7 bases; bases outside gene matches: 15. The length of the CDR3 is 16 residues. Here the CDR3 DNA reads TGTGCCAGCAGCTCGATCCCGCCCGCGACAGGGATTGGCTACACCTTC. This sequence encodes CASSSIPPATGIGYTF.

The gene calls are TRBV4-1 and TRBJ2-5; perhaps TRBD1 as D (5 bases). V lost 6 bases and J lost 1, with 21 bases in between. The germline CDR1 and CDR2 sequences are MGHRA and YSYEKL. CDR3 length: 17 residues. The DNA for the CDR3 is TGCGCCAGCAGTAAATACTTGGGGCACACGACCCAAGAGACCCAGTACTTC. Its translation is CASSKYLGHTTQETQYF.

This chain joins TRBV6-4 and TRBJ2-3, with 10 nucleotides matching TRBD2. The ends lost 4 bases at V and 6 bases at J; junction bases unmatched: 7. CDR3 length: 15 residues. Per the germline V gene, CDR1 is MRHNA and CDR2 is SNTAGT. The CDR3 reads CASSATGTSVDTQYF. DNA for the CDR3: TGTGCCAGCAGTGCTACCGGGACTAGCGTCGATACGCAGTATTTT.

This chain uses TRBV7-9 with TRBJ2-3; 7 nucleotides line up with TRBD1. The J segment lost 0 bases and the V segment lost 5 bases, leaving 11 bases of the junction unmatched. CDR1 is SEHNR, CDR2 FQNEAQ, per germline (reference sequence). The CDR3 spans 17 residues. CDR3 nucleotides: TGTGCCAGCAGCAGGAACCGGGACAGCCTTAGCACAGATACGCAGTATTTT. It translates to CASSRNRDSLSTDTQYF.

CDR3 nucleotides: TGCGCCAGCAGCTTATCAGGGACAACGCTAAATTCACCCCTCCACTTT. This sequence encodes CASSLSGTTLNSPLHF. V is TRBV5-1 and J is TRBJ1-6; a possible D gene is TRBD1 (6 bases). Germline loops: CDR1 SGHRS, CDR2 YFSETQ. CDR3 length equals 16 residues. Trimming pared 2 bases from V and 7 bases from J, leaving 16 bases between.

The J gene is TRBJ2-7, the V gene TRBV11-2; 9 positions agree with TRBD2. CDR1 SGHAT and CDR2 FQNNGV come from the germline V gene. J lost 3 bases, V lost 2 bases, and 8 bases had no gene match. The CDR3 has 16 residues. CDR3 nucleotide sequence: TGTGCCAGCAGCTTAACGGGCGGGGGGGACAACTACGAGCAGTACGTC. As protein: CASSLTGGGDNYEQYV.

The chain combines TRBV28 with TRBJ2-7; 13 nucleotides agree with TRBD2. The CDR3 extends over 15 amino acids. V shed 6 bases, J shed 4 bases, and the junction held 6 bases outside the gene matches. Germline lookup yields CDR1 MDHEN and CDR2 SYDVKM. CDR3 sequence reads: CASSSRTSGGYEQYV. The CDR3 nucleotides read TGTGCCAGCAGCAGTCGGACTAGCGGGGGTTACGAGCAGTACGTC.